This T cell receptor (beta chain) is from a study of cytomegalovirus exposure and HLA in healthy donors. 60 Vbeta and 13 Jbeta primers were used in PCR. Using immunoSEQ multiplex PCR, the repertoire was profiled, and TCRdb retains in-frame clones only, with some absent. The data hold some 220,000 clones, with just over 75% observed a single time. Study observations and caveats: A further, later analysis showed that HLA-associated TCR beta chains (compared with equally common others) were more clonally expanded. Exclusion applied to some V segments, including TRBV6-2 and TRBV6-3, as they were indistinguishable. In a later analysis, across HLA loci, associated TCR counts were highest for DRB1, lowest for HLA-C. A reported reduction in N-insertions relative to the approximately 640-donor mean was seen in an Asian-associated ancestry cluster in a later analysis.

CDR3 length: 16 residues. In germline, CDR1 is GTSNPN, CDR2 SVGIG (reference sequence). After removal of 3 bases from V and 0 bases from J, the junction contained 7 bases not matched to a gene. Concerning this clone itself: No antigen is known for it.

This clonotype originated in a woman aged 60-75 years in good health and CMV-seropositive. The material sequenced was PBMCs. The chain links TRBV30 to TRBJ2-5; 10 bases are shared with TRBD2. The CDR3 sequence is CAWSLAGALYQETQYF. CDR3 DNA: TGTGCCTGGAGCCTAGCGGGAGCTCTGTACCAAGAGACCCAGTACTTC.